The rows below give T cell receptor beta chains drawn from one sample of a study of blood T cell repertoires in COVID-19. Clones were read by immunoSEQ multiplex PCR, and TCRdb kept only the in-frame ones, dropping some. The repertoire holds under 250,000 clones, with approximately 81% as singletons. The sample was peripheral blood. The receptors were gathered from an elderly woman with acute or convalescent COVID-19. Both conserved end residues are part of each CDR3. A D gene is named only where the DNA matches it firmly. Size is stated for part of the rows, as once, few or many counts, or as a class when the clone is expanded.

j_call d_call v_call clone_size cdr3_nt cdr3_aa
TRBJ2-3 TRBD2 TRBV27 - TGTGCCAGCAGTTTATGGCGGGGGGGACCAGATACGCAGTATTTT CASSLWRGGPDTQYF
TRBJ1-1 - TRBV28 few TGTGCCAGCAGTTCGCCTACGATGAACACTGAAGCTTTCTTT CASSSPTMNTEAFF
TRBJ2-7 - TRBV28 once TGTGCCAGCAGTTTTCGCGAGCAGTACTTC CASSFREQYF
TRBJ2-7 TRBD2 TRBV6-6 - TGTGCCAGCACCCCTAGCGGGGGGTCAAAGCAGTACTTC CASTPSGGSKQYF
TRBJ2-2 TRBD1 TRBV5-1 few TGCGCCAGCAGCTTGGAGGGGGCAGGGACCGGGGAGCTGTTTTTT CASSLEGAGTGELFF
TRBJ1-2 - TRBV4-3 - TGCGCCAGCAGCCCCGGGATCTACTATGGCTACACCTTC CASSPGIYYGYTF
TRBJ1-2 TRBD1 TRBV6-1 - TGTGCCAGCAGTGAAGGGCAGGGGGGCTTTGGCTACACCTTC CASSEGQGGFGYTF
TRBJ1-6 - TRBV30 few TGTGCCTGGAGTCGCCGCGTCGGGGACTCCTATAATTCACCCCTCCACTTT CAWSRRVGDSYNSPLHF
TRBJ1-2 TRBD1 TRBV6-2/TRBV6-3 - TGTGCCAGCAGTTCGGACAGGGTGACGGGCGGCTACACCTTC CASSSDRVTGGYTF
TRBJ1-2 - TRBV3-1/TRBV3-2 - TGTGCCAGCAGCCAAGTTCCTGCACTAATCACACAAAACTATGGCTACACCTTC CASSQVPALITQNYGYTF
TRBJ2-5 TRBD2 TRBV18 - TGTGCCAGCTCCCTCGCGGCGGGGGGGCAAGAGACCCAGTACTTC CASSLAAGGQETQYF
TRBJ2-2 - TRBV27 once TGTGCCAGCAGTACCCTACTACCCGGGGAGCTGTTTTTT CASSTLLPGELFF
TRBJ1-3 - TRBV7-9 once TGTGCCAGCAGCCCCATCGGAGGGAGGGGAAACACCATATATTTT CASSPIGGRGNTIYF
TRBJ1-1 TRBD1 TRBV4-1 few TGCGCCAGCAGCGAGCCGACAGGGGGAGTCACTGAAGCTTTCTTT CASSEPTGGVTEAFF
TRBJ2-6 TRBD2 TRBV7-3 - TGTGCCAGCAGCCGCGATAGCGGGGGGGCTTCTGGGGCCAACGTCCTGACTTTC CASSRDSGGASGANVLTF
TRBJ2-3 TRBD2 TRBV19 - TGTGCCAGTAGTATTAGCGGGGGGGCAGGGGGTACGCAGTATTTT CASSISGGAGGTQYF
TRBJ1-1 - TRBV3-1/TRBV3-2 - TGTGCCAGCAGCACCCCCGGCACTGAAGCTTTCTTT CASSTPGTEAFF
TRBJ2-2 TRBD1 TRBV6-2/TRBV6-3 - TGTGCCAGCAGCCCCATCAGGGGGCCCGGGGAGCTGTTTTTT CASSPIRGPGELFF
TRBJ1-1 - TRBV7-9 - TGTGCCAGCAGCTCCTCAGGGGAGAGGTTGAACACTGAAGCTTTCTTT CASSSSGERLNTEAFF
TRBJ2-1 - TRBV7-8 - TGTGCCAGCAGCTTAACCCGGAGCCCCGGGACACAGTTCTTC CASSLTRSPGTQFF
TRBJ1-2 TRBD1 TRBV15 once TGTGCCACCAGCAGACGACAGGGGGACGTATGGGGCTACACCTTC CATSRRQGDVWGYTF
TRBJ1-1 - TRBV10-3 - TGTGCCACCGCGGTGGATTCGGCGAACACTGAAGCTTTCTTT CATAVDSANTEAFF
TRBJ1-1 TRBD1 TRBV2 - TGTGCCAGCAGTGAAGCGGGACAGGTTTCGTGGACTGAAGCTTTCTTT CASSEAGQVSWTEAFF
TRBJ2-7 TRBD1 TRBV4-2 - TGTGCCAGCAGCCAAGACAGACCGGGACAGGGGTACTACGAGCAGTACTTC CASSQDRPGQGYYEQYF
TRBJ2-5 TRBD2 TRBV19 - TGTGCCAGTAGTCCTAACGCGGGGGGCCAGGGGGAGACCCAGTACTTC CASSPNAGGQGETQYF
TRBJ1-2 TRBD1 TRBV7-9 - TGTGCCAGCAGCTTAGTGCAGGGGGTGGGCTACACCTTC CASSLVQGVGYTF